This T cell receptor (beta chain) was identified during a study of blood T cell repertoires in COVID-19. V dropped 8 bases and J dropped 2 bases, with 9 bases sitting between them. This CDR3 contains 13 residues. The germline V gene has CDR1 LNHNV and CDR2 YYDKDF (reference sequence). Sequenced by immunoSEQ multiplex PCR; TCRdb stores in-frame clones only, minus some. The sample records around 250,000 clones, approximately 91% being singletons. The gene calls are TRBV15 and TRBJ2-2; D is undetermined. Sequencing used peripheral blood. This clonotype was sampled from a middle-aged woman who had recovered from COVID-19. Here the CDR3 DNA reads TGTGCCACCGGGCGCTTTAACACCGGGGAGCTGTTTTTT. This gives the protein CATGRFNTGELFF.